One and the same sample provided the 29 T cell receptor beta chains below, sequenced in a study of blood T cell repertoires in COVID-19 (dated by TCRdb to about 2020). The library was obtained by the immunoSEQ multiplex PCR assay. TCRdb limited this immuneACCESS table to in-frame rearrangements with V and J called. A share of clones is missing; checked studies link under half to unresolved V genes, and the rest is unexplained. The sample table records approximately 110,000 clones; over 75% of these occur just once. The top ten constitute about 20% of the sample. The sequencing input was peripheral blood. All receptors derive from a man between 65 and 85 years old with active or convalescent COVID-19.

The J gene is TRBJ2-5, the V gene TRBV18; D not certain. The germline V gene has CDR1 KGHSH and CDR2 LQKENI. This CDR3 contains 13 residues. Trimming took off 4 bases at V and 3 bases at J, with 9 bases between the two ends. CDR3 nucleotide sequence: TGTGCCAGCTCACGCTCCGGTAAAGAGACCCAGTACTTC. Its protein is CASSRSGKETQYF.

The CDR3 loop reads CASSLFLGQGAPGYTF. The CDR3 nucleotides are TGTGCCAGCAGTTTATTTTTAGGGCAGGGGGCGCCCGGCTACACCTTC. V and J are TRBV28 and TRBJ1-2, with TRBD1 identical over 8 bases. CDR3 length equals 16 residues. V was clipped by 1 base and J by 8 bases; unmatched bases: 12. Germline assignment: CDR1 MDHEN and CDR2 SYDVKM.

The chain has TRBV5-1 and TRBJ1-1; D not resolved. V was trimmed by 2 bases and J by 1 base, leaving 15 bases between them. From germline, CDR1 is SGHRS and CDR2 YFSETQ. The CDR3 runs 16 residues. The CDR3 loop is CASSFRRGLGNTEAFF. CDR3 DNA sequence: TGCGCCAGCAGCTTTCGGCGGGGTTTAGGGAACACTGAAGCTTTCTTT.

This rearrangement joins TRBV9 to TRBJ2-3, with D perhaps matching TRBD2 (7 bases). This CDR3 has 16 amino acids. Trimming took 3 bases from V and 4 from J, leaving 18 bases between them. Germline V gene lookup returns CDR1 SGDLS and CDR2 YYNGEE. The CDR3 coding sequence is TGTGCCAGCAGCGACTTCGGAGGGGGGGGCGCAGATACGCAGTATTTT. Amino acids: CASSDFGGGGADTQYF.

The gene calls are TRBV6-6 and TRBJ1-1; TRBD1 matches at 8 bases. The germline V gene encodes CDR1 MNHNY and CDR2 SVGAGI (reference sequence). The junction had 8 bases not matched to a gene; V was cut back by 6 bases and J by 5 bases. The CDR3 runs 14 residues. The CDR3 reads CASSPTGGRTEAFF. CDR3 sequence (DNA): TGTGCCAGCAGCCCCACAGGGGGAAGGACTGAAGCTTTCTTT.

The genes are TRBV5-1 and TRBJ1-1; D perhaps matches TRBD1 (5 bases). Germline loops: CDR1 SGHRS, CDR2 YFSETQ. The V end was cut by 4 bases, the J end by 0 bases, with 10 bases between. The CDR3 is made up of 14 amino acids. CDR3 DNA: TGCGCCAGCAGCCACGACAGCATGAACACTGAAGCTTTCTTT. As protein: CASSHDSMNTEAFF. Together with reference TRBV5-1 and TRBJ1-1, the CDR3 gives the full variable domain: KAGVTQTPRYLIKTRGQQVTLSCSPISGHRSVSWYQQTPGQGLQFLFEYFSETQRNKGNFPGRFSGRQFSNSRSEMNVSTLELGDSALYLCASSHDSMNTEAFFGQGTRLTVV.

The CDR3 region has the DNA TGTGCCACCAGTGAATCTACGACTGGAGAGGTGACCCAGTACTTC. This sequence encodes CATSESTTGEVTQYF. The V and J genes are TRBV24-1 and TRBJ2-5; D uncertain. The CDR3 loop spans 15 amino acids. V was pared by 4 bases and J by 7 bases, with 18 bases between. Germline V gene sequence: CDR1 KGHDR, CDR2 SFDVKD.

V usage is TRBV7-3 and J usage is TRBJ2-1; TRBD2 agrees at 7 bases. Looked up from germline, CDR1 is SGHTA and CDR2 is FQGTGA. The junction had 8 bases not matched to a gene; V was cut back by 5 bases and J by 4 bases. The length of the CDR3 is 15 residues. The CDR3 DNA sequence: TGTGCCAGCAGCCCCCTGCGGGAGTCTTACAATGAGCAGTTCTTC. Protein: CASSPLRESYNEQFF.

The CDR3 bases are TGTGCCAGCAGTCAAAGACAGGATGAAGCTTTCTTT. Protein product: CASSQRQDEAFF. The chain uses TRBV28 and TRBJ1-1; tentatively, D is TRBD1 (6 bases). The V end lost 5 bases, the J end lost 7 bases, and 11 bases lay between the germline ends. The CDR3 spans 12 residues. The germline CDR1 and CDR2 sequences are MDHEN and SYDVKM. The whole variable domain, filled in from reference TRBV28 and TRBJ1-1, reads DVKVTQSSRYLVKRTGEKVFLECVQDMDHENMFWYRQDPGLGLRLIYFSYDVKMKEKGDIPEGYSVSREKKERFSLILESASTNQTSMYLCASSQRQDEAFFGQGTRLTVV.

The V gene is TRBV2, the J gene TRBJ1-3; D not resolved. CDR1 and CDR2 (germline): SNHLY, FYNNEI. The germline V and J ends were trimmed by 6 bases and 5 bases, with 11 bases remaining between them. This CDR3 is 13 amino acids long. The CDR3 region has the DNA TGTGCCAGCAGCCCGGGTCCCCGAAACACCATATATTTT. This sequence encodes CASSPGPRNTIYF.

The rearrangement joins TRBV29-1 to TRBJ2-5; D might be TRBD1 (6 bases). Germline CDR1 SQVTM, CDR2 ANQGSEA. The CDR3 totals 12 residues. V was pared by 3 bases and J by 6 bases, with 11 bases between. The CDR3 loop is CSVDAGVKTQYF. CDR3 sequence (DNA): TGCAGCGTTGACGCAGGGGTAAAGACCCAGTACTTC.

With respect to this clone: The germline gene is not matched at one end of the junction; a read error may be the cause. The chain links TRBV15 to TRBJ2-5; the D gene is possibly TRBD1 (5 bases). The CDR3 has 16 amino acids. The germline CDR1 and CDR2 sequences are LNHNV and YYDKDF (reference sequence). In nucleotides, the CDR3 is TGTGCCGCCAGCCGCCTCAGGCAGGGCATTCGAGAGACCCAGTACTTC. Translation: CAASRLRQGIRETQYF.

This clone was detected once. This rearrangement joins TRBV7-8 to TRBJ2-5; perhaps TRBD2 as D (6 bases). Trimming cost V 3 bases and J 4 bases, with 15 bases left between them. Germline assignment: CDR1 SGHVS and CDR2 FQNEAQ. This CDR3 contains 15 residues. The CDR3 nucleotides read TGTGCCAGCAGCTTCGAGGGAGGTTTGGGAGAGACCCAGTACTTC. Protein sequence: CASSFEGGLGETQYF.

This rearrangement joins TRBV4-2 to TRBJ1-4; 11 nucleotides match TRBD1. V shed 4 bases, J shed 6 bases, and the junction held 10 bases outside the gene matches. Per germline, CDR1 LGHNA and CDR2 YNFKEQ. CDR3 length equals 17 residues. DNA for the CDR3: TGTGCCAGCAGCCCTACCGGGACAGGGGGTCTTTATGAAAAACTGTTTTTT. Amino acids: CASSPTGTGGLYEKLFF.

This sequence joins TRBV7-6 and TRBJ2-1, with 8 bases identical to TRBD2. The CDR3 spans 16 residues. With V trimmed by 5 bases and J by 0 bases, 6 bases remained unmatched. Germline CDR1 reads SGHVS; CDR2 reads FNYEAQ. The CDR3 region is CASSPIAGSSYNEQFF. For the CDR3, the DNA is TGTGCCAGCAGCCCAATAGCGGGAAGCTCCTACAATGAGCAGTTCTTC.

This clone was found once. This rearrangement joins TRBV11-1 to TRBJ2-3; 9 bases line up with TRBD1. The CDR3 length is 13 residues. The germline V gene has CDR1 SGHAT and CDR2 FQDESV (reference sequence). Trimming took 4 bases from V and 10 from J; bases not matched to a gene: 6. This chain's CDR3 is CASSSYRGLSQYF. The DNA for the CDR3 is TGTGCCAGCAGCTCCTACAGGGGGCTATCGCAGTATTTT.

V usage is TRBV5-1 and J usage is TRBJ2-3; TRBD2 matches at 9 bases. Germline loops: CDR1 SGHRS, CDR2 YFSETQ. Unmatched junction bases numbered 6, after V lost 4 bases and J lost 3 bases. The CDR3 contains 15 residues. Written as DNA, the CDR3 is TGCGCCAGCAGCAAATCCCTAGCGGGGACAGATACGCAGTATTTT. The encoded protein is CASSKSLAGTDTQYF.

The CDR3 DNA follows: TGTGCCAGCAGGGATCGGGGAGAGACCCAGTACTTC. Translation gives CASRDRGETQYF. V gene TRBV2 combines with J gene TRBJ2-5; TRBD2 might be the D (5 bases). The germline gives CDR1 SNHLY, CDR2 FYNNEI. CDR3 length: 12 residues. The germline V and J ends were trimmed by 6 bases and 4 bases, with 9 bases remaining between them. The entire variable domain, with the rest obtained from reference TRBV2 and TRBJ2-5, is as follows: EPEVTQTPSHQVTQMGQEVILRCVPISNHLYFYWYRQILGQKVEFLVSFYNNEISEKSEIFDDQFSVERPDGSNFTLKIRSTKLEDSAMYFCASRDRGETQYFGPGTRLLVL.

The rearrangement joins TRBV28 to TRBJ2-7, with 7 bases identical to TRBD2. Germline CDR1 is MDHEN and CDR2 is SYDVKM. The V segment lost 8 bases and the J segment 3 bases; nucleotides outside the gene matches: 4. The CDR3 runs to 12 residues. The CDR3 protein is CASATSYYEQYF. The CDR3 DNA reads as TGTGCCAGCGCGACTAGCTACTACGAGCAGTACTTC.

The CDR3 here is CASSLQGAAEKLFF. CDR3 DNA sequence: TGCGCCAGCAGCTTGCAGGGGGCGGCGGAAAAACTGTTTTTT. The V gene is TRBV5-1, the J gene TRBJ1-4; 8 nucleotides line up with TRBD1. After removal of 1 base from V and 8 bases from J, the junction contained 4 bases not matched to a gene. Germline V gene sequence: CDR1 SGHRS, CDR2 YFSETQ. CDR3 length: 14 residues.

V gene TRBV5-1 combines with J gene TRBJ2-6; D gene ambiguous. The ends were cut back, 4 bases at V and 0 bases at J, with 14 bases in the middle. CDR3 size: 17 residues. Germline V lookup: CDR1 SGHRS, CDR2 YFSETQ. CDR3 in amino acids: CASSASLHSSGANVLTF. In DNA, the CDR3 is TGCGCCAGCAGCGCATCCCTTCACAGCTCTGGGGCCAACGTCCTGACTTTC. The variable domain in full, completed from reference TRBV5-1 and TRBJ2-6, reads KAGVTQTPRYLIKTRGQQVTLSCSPISGHRSVSWYQQTPGQGLQFLFEYFSETQRNKGNFPGRFSGRQFSNSRSEMNVSTLELGDSALYLCASSASLHSSGANVLTFGAGSRLTVL.

The V gene is TRBV28, the J gene TRBJ1-2; perhaps TRBD1 as D (5 bases). Per germline, CDR1 MDHEN and CDR2 SYDVKM. V lost 3 bases to trimming and J lost 2 bases, with 16 bases between them. The CDR3 extends over 16 amino acids. In DNA form, the CDR3 reads TGTGCCAGCAGTTTTTCCCAGGGAAGCTTCAACTATGGCTACACCTTC. It is translated as CASSFSQGSFNYGYTF.

The rearrangement links TRBV7-2 to TRBJ2-5, with 7 bases fitting TRBD1. CDR1 is SGHTA, CDR2 FQGNSA, per germline. The CDR3 is made up of 13 amino acids. Unmatched junction bases numbered 5, after V lost 5 bases and J lost 5 bases. The CDR3 sequence: CASSAGGTETQYF. The DNA of the CDR3 is TGTGCCAGCAGCGCAGGGGGTACGGAGACCCAGTACTTC.

This sequence joins TRBV28 and TRBJ2-1, with 7 bases lining up with TRBD2. This CDR3 comprises 15 residues. From germline, CDR1 is MDHEN and CDR2 SYDVKM. The junction had 4 bases not matched to a gene; V was cut back by 5 bases and J by 0 bases. The CDR3 reads CASSGGGSSYNEQFF. The CDR3 nucleotides are TGTGCCAGCAGTGGTGGCGGGAGCTCCTACAATGAGCAGTTCTTC. Full variable domain (rest looked up from reference TRBV28 and TRBJ2-1): DVKVTQSSRYLVKRTGEKVFLECVQDMDHENMFWYRQDPGLGLRLIYFSYDVKMKEKGDIPEGYSVSREKKERFSLILESASTNQTSMYLCASSGGGSSYNEQFFGPGTRLTVL.

This chain uses TRBV7-9 with TRBJ2-7; 7 nucleotides line up with TRBD2. The CDR3 has 14 amino acids. Germline values: CDR1 SEHNR, CDR2 FQNEAQ (reference sequence). The V and J ends lost 4 bases and 6 bases, in that order; junction bases with no gene match: 9. The CDR3 DNA sequence: TGTGCCAGCAGCTATGCTGGGGGGGGAATCGAGCAGTACTTC. Its protein is CASSYAGGGIEQYF. Based on the CDR3 plus reference TRBV7-9 and TRBJ2-7, the full variable domain is DTGVSQNPRHKITKRGQNVTFRCDPISEHNRLYWYRQTLGQGPEFLTYFQNEAQLEKSRLLSDRFSAERPKGSFSTLEIQRTEQGDSAMYLCASSYAGGGIEQYFGPGTRLTVT.

The J gene is TRBJ2-3, the V gene TRBV6-5; D perhaps matches TRBD1 (5 bases). Trimming removed 4 bases from V and 6 bases from J, with 8 bases in between. This CDR3 contains 12 residues. The V gene's germline CDR1 is MNHEY and CDR2 SVGAGI. For the CDR3, the DNA is TGTGCCAGCAGTTCTGCAGGGGATACGCAGTATTTT. It codes for CASSSAGDTQYF.

The rearrangement uses TRBV25-1 and TRBJ1-6, with TRBD1 matching over 12 bases. Germline V gene data show CDR1 as MGHDK and CDR2 as SYGVNS. This CDR3 region has 16 residues. Trimming took 3 bases from V and 7 from J; bases not matched to a gene: 4. CDR3 bases: TGTGCCAGCAGTGAGGGACAGGGGGCGCGAAATTCACCCCTCCACTTT. Amino acid sequence: CASSEGQGARNSPLHF.

The chain employs TRBV28 and TRBJ1-1, with D possibly TRBD1 on 6 matching bases. Germline-derived CDR1 and CDR2 are MDHEN and SYDVKM. Deletions cut 3 bases from V and 6 bases from J, with 14 bases between. CDR3 length equals 14 residues. The CDR3 DNA is TGTGCCAGCAGTTTCTCAGGGGATAGGGCTGAAGCTTTCTTT. Encoded protein: CASSFSGDRAEAFF.

The chain carries TRBV24-1 and TRBJ2-1, with D unclear. Per germline, CDR1 KGHDR and CDR2 SFDVKD. The CDR3 sequence is 14 residues long. Trimming shortened V by 3 bases and J by 7 bases, and 12 bases separated the two germline ends. This CDR3 is CATSDILSGNEQFF. In DNA form, the CDR3 reads TGTGCCACCAGTGATATTCTTTCCGGGAATGAGCAGTTCTTC.